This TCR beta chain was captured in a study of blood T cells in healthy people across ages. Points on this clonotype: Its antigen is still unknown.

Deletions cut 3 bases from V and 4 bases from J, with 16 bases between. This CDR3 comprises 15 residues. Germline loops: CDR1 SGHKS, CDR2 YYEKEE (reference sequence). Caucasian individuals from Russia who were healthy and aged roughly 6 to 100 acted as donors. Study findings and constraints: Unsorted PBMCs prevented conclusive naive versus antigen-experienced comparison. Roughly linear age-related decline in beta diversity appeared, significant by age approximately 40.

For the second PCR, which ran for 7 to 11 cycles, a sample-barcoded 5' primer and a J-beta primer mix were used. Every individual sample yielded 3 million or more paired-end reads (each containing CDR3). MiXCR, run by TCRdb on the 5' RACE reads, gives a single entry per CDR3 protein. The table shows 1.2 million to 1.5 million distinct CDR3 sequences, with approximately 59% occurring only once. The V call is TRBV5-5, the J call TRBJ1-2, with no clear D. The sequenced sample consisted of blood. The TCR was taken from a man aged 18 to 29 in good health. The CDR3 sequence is CASSWDSRITYGYTF. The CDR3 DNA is TGTGCCAGCAGCTGGGATTCCCGTATCACCTATGGCTACACCTTC.